This T cell receptor (beta chain) stems from a study of cytomegalovirus exposure and HLA in healthy donors. Study-wide results and limits: A later analysis revealed that TCR association rates differed between HLA loci, peaking at DRB1 and bottoming out at HLA-C. Among TCR beta chains of equal frequency, HLA-associated ones were more clonally expanded in a later analysis.

As to this clone: Its target is unknown.

Despite likely unrecorded immune exposures, the donors were nominally healthy at the time of sampling. Use of 60 Vbeta and 13 Jbeta primers characterized the PCR. Sequenced by immunoSEQ multiplex PCR; TCRdb stores in-frame clones only, minus some. This sample has 160,000 or so clones, with around 85% found just once. Material for sequencing was PBMCs. The sequence derives from a man aged 40-49 years in good health and CMV-seronegative.

CDR3 nucleotide sequence: TGTGCCAGCCAGGACAGTACTAACTATGGCTACACCTTC. Protein product: CASQDSTNYGYTF. V is TRBV27 and J is TRBJ1-2, with a possible D match to TRBD1 (6 bases). CDR1 is MNHEY, CDR2 SMNVEV, per germline (reference sequence). The CDR3 spans 13 residues. V lost 8 bases and J lost 0, with 10 bases in between.